This entry describes one TCR beta chain. Its target is unknown. Combining a sample-barcoded 5' primer with a J-beta primer mix, a second PCR ran for about 6 to 11 cycles. Template switching added a 12-random-nucleotide identifier to every cDNA molecule. TCRdb itself ran the 5' RACE reads through MiXCR, one entry per CDR3 protein. The sample gives 850,000 to 1,300,000 distinct CDR3 sequences, over 35% of which show up once; 18% is in the top ten. Russia was home to the donors, healthy Caucasian individuals aged roughly 6 to 90. The data are from a study of blood T cells in healthy people across ages. General study findings and limits: CMV status of donors was unknown, possibly confounding expanded clonotype changes.

With 4 bases clipped from V and 6 bases from J, the junction kept 10 bases outside the gene matches. This CDR3 spans 16 amino acids. Looked up from germline, CDR1 is SGHTA and CDR2 is FQGNSA. Sequencing was done on a sample of blood. The chain links TRBV7-2 to TRBJ2-1; 9 bases are a match to TRBD2. This clonotype originated in a woman aged 60 to 75 in good health. The CDR3 sequence is CASSYGGGGGGNEQFF. The CDR3 DNA sequence: TGTGCCAGCAGCTATGGGGGCGGGGGGGGCGGCAATGAGCAGTTCTTC.